This record looks at one T cell receptor (beta chain) sequence and its context. Method: immunoSEQ multiplex PCR; TCRdb's copy keeps in-frame clones and lacks some. The sample yields under 250,000 clones, about 90% seen once. This sample was taken from a study of blood T cell repertoires in COVID-19. About the study: The study drew acute and convalescent COVID-19 samples from the United States, Italy and Spain. The analysed material was cDNA or gDNA that came from T cells, B-cell-depleted T cells, or PBMCs.

Those enrolled, adults aged about 18 to 95 years, came from 25 or so US areas. The V gene's germline CDR1 is SGHVS and CDR2 FNYEAQ. V was pared by 1 base and J by 4 bases, with 4 bases of the junction left unmatched. The CDR3 extends over 16 amino acids. The genes are TRBV7-6 and TRBJ1-2, with 12 bases aligning to TRBD1. This TCR was sampled from a young woman with acute COVID-19. The sample was PBMCs or T cells enriched from blood (not recorded which). The CDR3 bases are TGTGCCAGCAGCTTAGGTGGGACAGGGGGCATCTATGGCTACACCTTC. It encodes CASSLGGTGGIYGYTF.